The source of this T cell receptor beta chain is a study of memory CD4+ T cells and cytomegalovirus serostatus. Whole-study results and caveats: A US-trained random forest predicted CMV serostatus with median AUC around 0.9.

Under the authors' procedure: Out-of-frame sequences were removed, leaving 2 million to 2.5 million distinct TCRbeta sequences. Profiled with immunoSEQ multiplex PCR; TCRdb holds only in-frame clones, not every one. V, J and clone size are taken as reported in that table, and D and trimming were inferred from the DNA itself. Of 35,000 to 45,000 clones listed, about 73% are singletons. The sort gate was single viable CD3+CD4+CD8-CD45RO+ cells for memory CD4+ T cells. Total CD4+ T cells were enriched by CD4 positive selection. This CDR3 comprises 12 residues. Germline loops: CDR1 SEHNR, CDR2 FQNEAQ (reference sequence). With 4 bases removed from V and 4 bases from J, the gap between germline ends came to 8 bases. A word on this clone: As yet, its antigen is unknown. The sample contains more than one DNA sequence encoding this CDR3.

V is TRBV7-9 and J is TRBJ2-7; perhaps TRBD1 as D (5 bases). The sample taken for sequencing was memory CD4+ T cells from blood. The TCR comes from an adult in good health and CMV-seronegative. CDR3: CASSSQGYEQYF. Written as DNA, the CDR3 is TGTGCCAGCAGCTCGCAGGGATACGAGCAGTACTTC.